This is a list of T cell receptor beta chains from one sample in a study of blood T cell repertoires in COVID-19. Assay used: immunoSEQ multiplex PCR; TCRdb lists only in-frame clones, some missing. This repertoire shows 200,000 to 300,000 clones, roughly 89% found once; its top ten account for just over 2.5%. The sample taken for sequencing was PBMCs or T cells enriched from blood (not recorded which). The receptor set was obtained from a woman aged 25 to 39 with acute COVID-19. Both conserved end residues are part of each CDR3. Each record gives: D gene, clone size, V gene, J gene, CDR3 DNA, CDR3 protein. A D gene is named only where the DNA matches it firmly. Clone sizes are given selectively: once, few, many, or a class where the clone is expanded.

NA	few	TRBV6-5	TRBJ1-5	TGTGCCAGCTTAGGTCGGTCAGGGTCGCATCAGCCCCAGCATTTT	CASLGRSGSHQPQHF
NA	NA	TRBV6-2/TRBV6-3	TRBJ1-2	TGTGCCAGCAGTTACTTACACCCGGCAGGAGGTTCCCGAGGCTATGGCTACACCTTC	CASSYLHPAGGSRGYGYTF
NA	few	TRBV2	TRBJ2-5	TGTGCCAGCTATACAGGCGCAAAGACCCAGTACTTC	CASYTGAKTQYF
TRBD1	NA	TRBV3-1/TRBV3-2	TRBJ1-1	TGTGCCAGCAGCCGCCCCTGGGGGACAGGGGTTGACACTGAAGCTTTCTTT	CASSRPWGTGVDTEAFF
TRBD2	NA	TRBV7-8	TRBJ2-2	TGTGCCAGCAGCAGCAGGCAACGGGGGGGCGCCACCGGGGAGCTGTTTTTT	CASSSRQRGGATGELFF
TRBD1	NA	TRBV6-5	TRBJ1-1	TGTGCCAGCAGAAAAACCACGGACAGGGCAATTATAGCTTTCTTT	CASRKTTDRAIIAFF
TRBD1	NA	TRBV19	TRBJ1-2	TGTGCCAGTAGTATAGGAGGCAGGGGGCTCGGCTACACCTTC	CASSIGGRGLGYTF
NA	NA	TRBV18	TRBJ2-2	TGTGCCAGCTCACCACCGAACCGACAGGTGAACACCGGGGAGCTGTTTTTT	CASSPPNRQVNTGELFF
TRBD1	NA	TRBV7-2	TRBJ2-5	TGTGCCAGCAGCACCAACAGGGGAGAGACCCAGTACTTC	CASSTNRGETQYF
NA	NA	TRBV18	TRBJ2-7	TGTGCCAGCTCACCACCTAACCCCCCAGGGGCCGAGCAGTACTTC	CASSPPNPPGAEQYF
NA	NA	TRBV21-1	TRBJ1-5	TGTGCCAGCAGCAAAAGTAGGGGTAGCAATCAGCCCCAGCATTTT	CASSKSRGSNQPQHF
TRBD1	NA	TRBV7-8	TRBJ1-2	TGTGCCAGCAGCCGCGGAGGCAGGGGGATATCTGGCTACACCTTC	CASSRGGRGISGYTF
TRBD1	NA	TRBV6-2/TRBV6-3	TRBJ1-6	TGTGCCAGCAGTTTGGGACAGATCTTTTCACCCCTCCACTTT	CASSLGQIFSPLHF
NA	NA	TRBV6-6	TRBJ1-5	TGTGCCAGCAGTACCCCGGAAGACTATAGCAATCAGCCCCAGCATTTT	CASSTPEDYSNQPQHF
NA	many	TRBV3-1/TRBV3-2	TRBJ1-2	TGTGCCAGCAGCCAAGATTGGCGGGGTAACTATGGCTACACCTTC	CASSQDWRGNYGYTF
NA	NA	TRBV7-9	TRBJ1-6	TGTGCCAGCAGCTTAGCTTCAGGAGGTCATTCACCCCTCCACTTT	CASSLASGGHSPLHF
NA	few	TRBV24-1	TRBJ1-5	TGTGCCACCAGTGGCCCACAGGGTTCGCCCCAGCATTTT	CATSGPQGSPQHF
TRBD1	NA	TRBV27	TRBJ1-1	TGTGCCAGCAGTCTTCACAGGGGGCCAGCCACTGAAGCTTTCTTT	CASSLHRGPATEAFF
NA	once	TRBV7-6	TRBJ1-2	TGTGCCAGCAGCCCCGGGTCAGCTAACTATGGCTACACCTTC	CASSPGSANYGYTF
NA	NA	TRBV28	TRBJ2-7	TGTGCCAGCAGCTCGACATTTTCTCCCCCTTACGAGCAGTACTTC	CASSSTFSPPYEQYF
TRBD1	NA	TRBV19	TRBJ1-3	TGTGCCAGTAGCCCCCACGCGGACAGGGTCTCTGGAAACACCATATATTTT	CASSPHADRVSGNTIYF
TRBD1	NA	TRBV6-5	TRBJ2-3	TGTGCCAGCAAGAGCCCGTCGGCAGGGGGCACATATTTT	CASKSPSAGGTYF
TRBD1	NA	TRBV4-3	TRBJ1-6	TGCGCCAGCAGCCACTTGAGGGACAGGGGTAATTATAATTCACCCCTCCACTTT	CASSHLRDRGNYNSPLHF
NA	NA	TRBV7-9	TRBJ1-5	TGTGCCAGCAGCCCTACAGGGTTCCGCCAGCCCCAGCATTTT	CASSPTGFRQPQHF
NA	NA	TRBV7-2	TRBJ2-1	TGTGCCAGCAGCTTAGGTCGGAGAGTGAATGAGCAGTTCTTC	CASSLGRRVNEQFF
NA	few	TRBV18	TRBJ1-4	TGTGCCAGCTCCCCGAATGAAAAACTGTTTTTT	CASSPNEKLFF
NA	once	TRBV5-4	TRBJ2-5	TGTGCCAGCAGCTTGGTGGCTTCAGAGACCCAGTACTTC	CASSLVASETQYF
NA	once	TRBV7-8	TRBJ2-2	TGTGCCAGCCGCGAGGAGAGGAACACCGGGGAGCTGTTTTTT	CASREERNTGELFF
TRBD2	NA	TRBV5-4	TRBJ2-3	TGTGCCAGCAGCTTGGATCCTAGCGGTCGGTTACTTAGCACAGATACGCAGTATTTT	CASSLDPSGRLLSTDTQYF
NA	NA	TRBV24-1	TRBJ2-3	TGTGCCACCAGTGATACAGGGTATGATACGCAGTATTTT	CATSDTGYDTQYF
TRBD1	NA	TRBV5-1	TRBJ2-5	TGCGCCAGCCACACAACAGGGGACCAAGAGACCCAGTACTTC	CASHTTGDQETQYF
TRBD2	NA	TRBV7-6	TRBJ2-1	TGTGCCAGCAGGACCGGGACTAGCGGGGCTGAGCAGTTCTTC	CASRTGTSGAEQFF
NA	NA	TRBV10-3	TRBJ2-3	TGTGCCATCAGTAACCAAGGGGAAGATACGCAGTATTTT	CAISNQGEDTQYF
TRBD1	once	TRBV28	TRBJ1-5	TGTGCCAGCGGGGACAGGGGGAGCAATCAGCCCCAGCATTTT	CASGDRGSNQPQHF
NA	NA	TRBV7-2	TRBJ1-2	TGTGCCAGCAGCTTAGGGGGAGACACCTATGGCTACACCTTC	CASSLGGDTYGYTF
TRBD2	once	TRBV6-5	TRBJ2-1	TGTGCCAGCACGTCTAGCGGGGGTCATAATGAGCAGTTCTTC	CASTSSGGHNEQFF
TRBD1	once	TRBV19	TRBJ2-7	TGTGCCAGTAGTAGGACAGGGGCGGAATCCTACGAGCAGTACTTC	CASSRTGAESYEQYF
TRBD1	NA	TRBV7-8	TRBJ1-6	TGTGCCAGCAGCTTGGGGACAGATTATAATTCACCCCTCCACTTT	CASSLGTDYNSPLHF
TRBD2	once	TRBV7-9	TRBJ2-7	TGTGCCAGCAGCGCACTAGCGGGGCCTTCGTACGAGCAGTACTTC	CASSALAGPSYEQYF
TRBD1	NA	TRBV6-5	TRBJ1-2	TGTGCCAGCAGTTACTTATCGACAGGGGGAGGCTATGGCTACACCTTC	CASSYLSTGGGYGYTF
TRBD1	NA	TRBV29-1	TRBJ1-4	TGCAGCGTTTCACAGGGGGCGGATGAAAAACTGTTTTTT	CSVSQGADEKLFF
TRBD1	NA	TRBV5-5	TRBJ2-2	TGTGCCAGCAGCAAAGACAGGGCCCGATCGAACACCGGGGAGCTGTTTTTT	CASSKDRARSNTGELFF
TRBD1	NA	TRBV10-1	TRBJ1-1	TGCGCCAACTCCCCGGACAGGGGGCGTGGGATGAACACTGAAGCTTTCTTT	CANSPDRGRGMNTEAFF
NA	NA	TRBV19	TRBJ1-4	TGTGCCAGTAGTCAAACTCTACGCCCAAATGAAAAACTGTTTTTT	CASSQTLRPNEKLFF
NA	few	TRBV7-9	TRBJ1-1	TGTGCCAGCAGTCACTTGAACACTGAAGCTTTCTTT	CASSHLNTEAFF
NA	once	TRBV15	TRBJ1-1	TGTGCCACCAGCAGAGATTCCCTACAGCAAAACACTGAAGCTTTCTTT	CATSRDSLQQNTEAFF
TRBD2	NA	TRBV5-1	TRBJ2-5	TGCGCCAGCAGCCCGGGACTAGCGGGGGTTGAGACCCAGTACTTC	CASSPGLAGVETQYF
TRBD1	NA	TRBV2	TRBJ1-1	TGTGCCACCTCGGGACAGCTACACACTGAAGCTTTCTTT	CATSGQLHTEAFF
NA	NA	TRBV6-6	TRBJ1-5	TGTGCCAGCAATCAGTACGAGGGCCAACCCCAGCATTTT	CASNQYEGQPQHF
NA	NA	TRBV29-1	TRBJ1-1	TGCAGCGTTGAGCCTCAGGGGCTCGCTGAAGCTTTCTTT	CSVEPQGLAEAFF
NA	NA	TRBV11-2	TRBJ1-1	TGTGCCAGCAGCTTGGCAGGGAGGTTGGACACTGAAGCTTTCTTT	CASSLAGRLDTEAFF
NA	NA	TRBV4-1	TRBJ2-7	TGCGCCAGCAGCCACTCCCCAAAGGGCAGGGGGGCCTACGAGCAGTACTTC	CASSHSPKGRGAYEQYF
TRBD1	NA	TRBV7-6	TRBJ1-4	TGTGCCAGCAGCCGAGACAGGGGGGACGAAAAACTGTTTTTT	CASSRDRGDEKLFF
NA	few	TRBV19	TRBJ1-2	TGTGCCAGTACCCGGCGGCTTAACTATGGCTACACCTTC	CASTRRLNYGYTF
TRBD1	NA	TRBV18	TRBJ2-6	TGTGCCAGCTCACCCTCTCGACAGGGTATCGGTGGGGCCAACGTCCTGACTTTC	CASSPSRQGIGGANVLTF